What follows are 23 T cell receptor beta chains derived from one specimen sequenced in a study of T cells in Graves' hyperthyroidism and ophthalmopathy. Amplification of TCR beta CDR3 regions used RNA as the template. First-round RT-PCR targeting the TCR CDR3 was performed with the HTBI primer set. TCRdb reanalysed the multiplex PCR reads using MiXCR and keeps one entry per CDR3 protein. The table records around 300,000 distinct CDR3 sequences, roughly 20% of them present only once. The sample taken for sequencing was blood. These receptors were obtained from a man aged 25 to 40 with Graves' ophthalmopathy.

This clonotype was picked up many times. The chain joins TRBV30 to TRBJ1-5; 7 bases are shared with TRBD1. Germline V lookup: CDR1 GTSNPN, CDR2 SVGIG (reference sequence). V shed 2 bases and J 1 base; nucleotides not matched to a gene: 5. This CDR3 contains 15 residues. In DNA, the CDR3 is TGTGCCTGGAGTAAGGGGGCCCACAGCAATCAGCCCCAGCATTTT. Its translation: CAWSKGAHSNQPQHF. The variable domain in full, with the rest retrieved from reference TRBV30 and TRBJ1-5, is SQTIHQWPATLVQPVGSPLSLECTVEGTSNPNLYWYRQAAGRGLQLLFYSVGIGQISSEVPQNLSASRPQDRQFILSSKKLLLSDSGFYLCAWSKGAHSNQPQHFGDGTRLSIL.

This clonotype came up a few times. The chain has TRBV5-1 and TRBJ1-1; D is uncertain. V shed 3 bases and J shed 2 bases, with 11 bases lying between them. Germline CDR1 reads SGHRS; CDR2 reads YFSETQ. This CDR3 is built from 14 residues. CDR3 bases: TGCGCCAGCAGCTCCTCTGACGGTAACACTGAAGCTTTCTTT. This sequence encodes CASSSSDGNTEAFF.

As to this clonotype: Mismatch with germline at one junction end may stem from a read error. V and J are TRBV6-1 and TRBJ1-5; D is undetermined. Germline CDR1 is MNHNS and CDR2 is SASEGT. The CDR3 is 15 residues long. CDR3 protein: CASGKWDAGNPPQHF. In DNA form, the CDR3 reads TGTGCCAGCGGAAAGTGGGATGCCGGCAATCCGCCCCAGCATTTT.

This clonotype was counted many times. V is TRBV7-2 and J is TRBJ2-1; D ambiguous. Germline values: CDR1 SGHTA, CDR2 FQGNSA. Trimming pared 5 bases from V and 1 base from J, leaving 15 bases between. This CDR3 is 16 amino acids long. DNA for the CDR3: TGTGCCAGCAGCCCCCTGTCCCCCGGATCCTACAATGAGCAGTTCTTC. It translates to CASSPLSPGSYNEQFF.

This clonotype has more than one count but fewer than ten. The chain recombines TRBV7-3 with TRBJ2-1; 10 bases are shared with TRBD2. Germline lookup yields CDR1 SGHTA and CDR2 FQGTGA. The V gene end was trimmed by 2 bases and the J gene end by 9 bases; junction bases not matched to a gene: 4. The CDR3 has 14 residues. In DNA, the CDR3 is TGTGCCAGCAGCTTAGGCTTAGCGGGAGGTGAGCAGTTCTTC. Protein sequence: CASSLGLAGGEQFF. Variable domain in full (rest from reference TRBV7-3 and TRBJ2-1): GAGVSQTPSNKVTEKGKYVELRCDPISGHTALYWYRQSLGQGPEFLIYFQGTGAADDSGLPNDRFFAVRPEGSVSTLKIQRTERGDSAVYLCASSLGLAGGEQFFGPGTRLTVL.

The V call is TRBV5-6, the J call TRBJ2-7; D call uncertain. Trimming shortened V by 0 bases and J by 1 base, and 5 bases separated the two germline ends. The length of the CDR3 is 13 residues. Germline assignment: CDR1 SGHDT and CDR2 YYEEEE. The CDR3 sequence is CASSLETSYEQYF. The CDR3 DNA reads TGTGCCAGCAGCTTGGAGACTTCCTACGAGCAGTACTTC. The entire variable domain, with the rest obtained from reference TRBV5-6 and TRBJ2-7, is as follows: DAGVTQSPTHLIKTRGQQVTLRCSPKSGHDTVSWYQQALGQGPQFIFQYYEEEERQRGNFPDRFSGHQFPNYSSELNVNALLLGDSALYLCASSLETSYEQYFGPGTRLTVT.

In this sample, this clonotype turned up many times. Here the CDR3 DNA reads TGTGCCAGCAGCCTAGGACTAGCCCAAGAGACCCAGTACTTC. The encoded protein is CASSLGLAQETQYF. This chain links TRBV11-3 with TRBJ2-5; TRBD2 matches 8 bases. The trim removed 5 bases at V and 1 base at J, leaving 3 bases unmatched. Germline V gene lookup returns CDR1 SGHNT and CDR2 YENEEA. The CDR3 is 14 amino acids.

V is TRBV6-1 and J is TRBJ2-2, with D perhaps given as TRBD1 or TRBD2 (5 bases each). CDR3 length: 14 amino acids. Germline V gene sequence: CDR1 MNHNS, CDR2 SASEGT. The germline V and J ends were trimmed by 7 bases and 5 bases, with 14 bases remaining between them. CDR3 residues: CASTIMGETGELFF. CDR3 nucleotide sequence: TGTGCCAGCACCATCATGGGGGAAACCGGGGAGCTGTTTTTT.

J is TRBJ2-4 and V is TRBV30, with 8 nucleotides matching TRBD2. Losses at the gene ends were 4 bases for V and 0 bases for J; bases not matched to a gene: 17. Looked up from germline, CDR1 is GTSNPN and CDR2 is SVGIG (reference sequence). CDR3 size: 19 residues. The CDR3 DNA reads TGTGCCTGGAAGGTCGGGAGGGCCTATAGAGACGAAGCCAAAAACATTCAGTACTTC. This translates into CAWKVGRAYRDEAKNIQYF.

Only one count was recorded for this clonotype. The genes are TRBV18 and TRBJ2-3; 12 nucleotides line up with TRBD2. This CDR3 has 17 residues. The germline V gene encodes CDR1 KGHSH and CDR2 LQKENI. Unmatched junction bases numbered 10, after V lost 3 bases and J lost 6 bases. The chain's CDR3 is CASSPRSSGRAQDTQYF. In DNA, the CDR3 is TGTGCCAGCTCACCCCGGTCTAGCGGGAGGGCCCAGGATACGCAGTATTTT.

This chain connects TRBV18 to TRBJ2-5, with a weak D call TRBD2 (6 bases). Germline CDR1 is KGHSH and CDR2 is LQKENI. The CDR3 runs to 12 residues. Trimming stripped 10 bases from V and 2 bases from J, with 11 bases between. The CDR3 nucleotides read TGTGCCACCCAGACTAGTCAAGAGACCCAGTACTTC. The encoded protein is CATQTSQETQYF.

In its sample, this clonotype was seen many times. The V and J genes are TRBV5-1 and TRBJ2-1; possible D gene TRBD1, 5 bases. From germline, CDR1 is SGHRS and CDR2 YFSETQ. V was cut by 0 bases and J by 1 base, with 11 bases left in between. The CDR3 is 16 residues long. CDR3 nucleotide sequence: TGCGCCAGCAGCTTGGAAATAGGGGAATCCTACAATGAGCAGTTCTTC. Translating it yields CASSLEIGESYNEQFF.

This clonotype was counted a few times. This chain links TRBV9 with TRBJ1-1, with a tentative D call TRBD1 (6 bases). Trimming removed 0 bases at V and 8 bases at J, with 11 bases between. Germline V gene data show CDR1 as SGDLS and CDR2 as YYNGEE. The CDR3 is 13 residues long. The CDR3 sequence: CASSVEPQGEAFF. CDR3 sequence (DNA): TGTGCCAGCAGCGTAGAACCCCAGGGGGAAGCTTTCTTT.

The chain links TRBV24-1 to TRBJ2-1; 9 nucleotides agree with TRBD2. The CDR3 has 18 residues. The ends lost 4 bases at V and 6 bases at J; junction bases unmatched: 15. Germline V gene lookup returns CDR1 KGHDR and CDR2 SFDVKD. CDR3 sequence reads: CATSETITVAGASNEQFF. As DNA, the CDR3 is TGTGCCACCAGTGAGACCATCACCGTAGCGGGAGCGAGCAATGAGCAGTTCTTC.

This clonotype was recorded many times. The chain has TRBV20-1 and TRBJ2-3; D is unclear. V shed 5 bases and J shed 0 bases, with 9 bases lying between them. The length of the CDR3 is 13 residues. The germline gives CDR1 DFQATT, CDR2 SNEGSKA (reference sequence). The CDR3 here is CSARWPSTDTQYF. The CDR3 coding sequence is TGCAGTGCTCGGTGGCCGAGCACAGATACGCAGTATTTT.

The chain carries TRBV5-5 and TRBJ2-7; possible D gene TRBD2, 5 bases. With 4 bases removed from V and 7 bases from J, the gap between germline ends came to 18 bases. CDR1 and CDR2 from the germline V gene are SGHKS and YYEKEE (reference sequence). CDR3 length: 14 amino acids. The DNA of the CDR3 is TGTGCCAGCAGCCCTGAGGGTAGGGTAAGTGAGCAGTACTTC. Translated, it gives CASSPEGRVSEQYF.

There are many counts of this clonotype. The chain links TRBV20-1 to TRBJ2-7, with D perhaps given as TRBD1 or TRBD2 (7 bases each). The CDR3 is 13 amino acids. V was pared by 6 bases and J by 6 bases, with 18 bases between. In germline, CDR1 is DFQATT, CDR2 SNEGSKA (reference sequence). Here the CDR3 reads CSALDRERGEQYF. The CDR3 DNA is TGCAGTGCCCTTGACAGGGAGCGGGGCGAGCAGTACTTC.

This clonotype is judged large (0.1 to 1%). This chain uses TRBV2 with TRBJ2-3; D assignment may be TRBD1 or TRBD2 (5 bases each). V was shortened by 7 bases and J by 0 bases, with 11 bases between the two germline ends. The CDR3 runs to 14 residues. The germline V gene has CDR1 SNHLY and CDR2 FYNNEI. The CDR3, as DNA: TGTGCCAGCAAACGGGACCTCAGCACAGATACGCAGTATTTT. It codes for CASKRDLSTDTQYF.

This clonotype appeared a few times. The rearrangement joins TRBV28 to TRBJ2-7; D call uncertain. Germline CDR1 MDHEN, CDR2 SYDVKM. Trimming shortened V by 4 bases and J by 7 bases, and 20 bases separated the two germline ends. CDR3 size: 15 residues. Here the CDR3 DNA reads TGTGCCAGCAGTTCCCCGCCCGGGCACAAGGGAGAGCAGTACTTC. This sequence encodes CASSSPPGHKGEQYF.

This clonotype appeared many times. V and J are TRBV11-1 and TRBJ2-1; D is possibly TRBD2 (6 bases). V lost 3 bases, J lost 10 bases, and 19 bases lay in between. From germline, CDR1 is SGHAT and CDR2 FQDESV (reference sequence). The length of the CDR3 is 15 residues. The CDR3 nucleotides read TGTGCCAGCAGCTTGGCGCGAGCCGGGACTTCGGAGCAGTTCTTC. Protein product: CASSLARAGTSEQFF.

CDR3 coding DNA: TGCAGTGCTAGAGCCTCCGGAGGGCGAATTACGAATGAAAAACTGTTTTTT. Its protein is CSARASGGRITNEKLFF. The chain has TRBV20-1 and TRBJ1-4; the D is unclear. Germline loops: CDR1 DFQATT, CDR2 SNEGSKA (reference sequence). There are 17 residues in the CDR3. V lost 1 base to trimming and J lost 5 bases, with 20 bases between them.

This clonotype was detected a few times. This likely comes from a read error, as the CDR3 has no conserved phenylalanine or tryptophan at its end. The chain is built from TRBV7-2 and TRBJ1-1; possible D gene TRBD1, 5 bases. The CDR3 loop spans 15 amino acids. V was pared by 1 base and J by 0 bases, with 9 bases between. In germline, CDR1 is SGHTA, CDR2 FQGNSA. CDR3 sequence reads: CASSLGSGVNTEAFL. DNA for the CDR3: TGTGCCAGCAGCTTAGGGTCGGGGGTGAACACTGAAGCTTTCCTT.

The rearrangement joins TRBV7-9 to TRBJ1-2; D ambiguous. V lost 0 bases and J lost 9, with 11 bases in between. The CDR3 has 13 amino acids. Germline V gene sequence: CDR1 SEHNR, CDR2 FQNEAQ (reference sequence). CDR3: CASSLALGISYTF. The DNA for the CDR3 is TGTGCCAGCAGCTTAGCGCTAGGGATCAGCTACACCTTC.